The 22 T cell receptor beta chains listed next were all sequenced from one sample in a study of cytomegalovirus exposure and HLA in healthy donors (dated by TCRdb to 2016 to 2017). Libraries came from the immunoSEQ multiplex PCR assay. The multiplex PCR relied on a mix of 60 forward primers for TCR Vbeta segments and 13 reverse primers for TCR Jbeta segments. TCRdb took this table from immuneACCESS and kept in-frame rearrangements with V and J called. Such tables lack part of the clones; where checked against another copy, unresolved V genes explain under half of the gap, and the rest is unexplained. The sample has about 140,000 clones on record. In total, the top ten clones hold approximately 2% of the sample. Specimen: PBMCs. Receptors originate from a young woman in good health and CMV-seronegative.

The chain has TRBV7-9 and TRBJ1-2; 9 nucleotides line up with TRBD1. Germline trimming cut 4 bases from V and 6 bases from J; bases unmatched to any gene: 3. Germline V CDR1 and CDR2: SEHNR, FQNEAQ (reference sequence). The CDR3 loop spans 13 amino acids. The CDR3 sequence: CASSWTGEHGYTF. The CDR3 DNA is TGTGCCAGCAGCTGGACAGGGGAACATGGCTACACCTTC.

The CDR3 is CATSRSRDRANTGELFF. DNA of the CDR3: TGTGCCACCAGCAGGTCCCGGGACAGGGCGAACACCGGGGAGCTGTTTTTT. The genes are TRBV15 and TRBJ2-2; 9 nucleotides line up with TRBD1. Germline V gene lookup returns CDR1 LNHNV and CDR2 YYDKDF (reference sequence). V lost 3 bases, J lost 0 bases, and 5 bases stayed unmatched. The CDR3 covers 17 residues.

V and J are TRBV5-1 and TRBJ1-1, with a weak D call TRBD1 (6 bases). CDR1 is SGHRS, CDR2 YFSETQ, per germline. This CDR3 is 14 amino acids long. V lost 1 base to trimming and J lost 2 bases, with 9 bases between them. The CDR3 protein is CASSLTGLNTEAFF. DNA for the CDR3: TGCGCCAGCAGCTTGACAGGGTTAAACACTGAAGCTTTCTTT.

V usage is TRBV6-6 and J usage is TRBJ1-2; 7 bases map to TRBD1. Germline values: CDR1 MNHNY, CDR2 SVGAGI (reference sequence). The CDR3 is made up of 15 amino acids. With 6 bases clipped from V and 7 bases from J, the junction kept 14 bases outside the gene matches. The CDR3 DNA reads as TGTGCCAGCAGACGGGACAGAGCCCTCCCTAGTGGCTACACCTTC. Amino acids: CASRRDRALPSGYTF.

On this clone itself: A junction end diverges from the germline sequence, so it may reflect a read error. V is TRBV5-5 and J is TRBJ2-2, with TRBD1 identical over 9 bases. This CDR3 comprises 15 residues. The germline CDR1 and CDR2 sequences are SGHKS and YYEKEE (reference sequence). CDR3 in DNA: TGTGCCAGCAGCTCGGGACAGGGTTACACCGGGGAGCCGTTTTTT. It encodes CASSSGQGYTGEPFF.

This chain connects TRBV30 to TRBJ1-1; no reliable D call. CDR1 is GTSNPN and CDR2 is SVGIG in the germline V gene (reference sequence). The CDR3 extends over 14 amino acids. V was clipped by 3 bases and J by 4 bases, with 15 bases between them. The chain's CDR3 is CAWRDTTNPTEAFF. The CDR3, as DNA: TGTGCCTGGAGGGATACGACAAACCCCACTGAAGCTTTCTTT.

The V gene is TRBV6-4, the J gene TRBJ2-1; 9 bases fit TRBD2. The CDR3 extends over 15 amino acids. Per the germline V gene, CDR1 is MRHNA and CDR2 is SNTAGT. V gave up 4 bases and J gave up 8 bases; unmatched junction bases: 9. The DNA for the CDR3 is TGTGCCAGCAGTGTCGAATCTGGGACTAGCCATGAGCAGTTCTTC. It specifies CASSVESGTSHEQFF.

The gene calls are TRBV7-9 and TRBJ2-5; D perhaps matches TRBD1 (5 bases). This CDR3 contains 14 residues. CDR1 and CDR2 (germline): SEHNR, FQNEAQ (reference sequence). The V end lost 5 bases, the J end lost 2 bases, and 12 bases lay between the germline ends. CDR3 sequence reads: CASSPGQSQETQYF. CDR3 nucleotides: TGTGCCAGCAGCCCCGGACAATCTCAAGAGACCCAGTACTTC.

This chain uses TRBV6-6 with TRBJ1-4; D is perhaps TRBD1 (6 bases). The V end lost 1 base, the J end lost 5 bases, and 11 bases lay between the germline ends. This CDR3 contains 15 residues. CDR1 and CDR2 from the germline V gene are MNHNY and SVGAGI (reference sequence). The chain's CDR3 is CASSYWTVGNEKLFF. The CDR3 DNA follows: TGTGCCAGCAGTTACTGGACAGTGGGCAATGAAAAACTGTTTTTT.

V is TRBV5-8 and J is TRBJ1-3; D is uncertain. There are 16 residues in the CDR3. The V end was cut by 1 base, the J end by 0 bases, with 11 bases between. The germline gives CDR1 SGHTS, CDR2 YDEGEE. The CDR3 is CASSLPGSLSGNTIYF. The CDR3 DNA reads TGTGCCAGCAGCTTGCCTGGGAGCCTCTCTGGAAACACCATATATTTT.

This chain uses TRBV6-1 with TRBJ1-1; tentative D call: TRBD1 (5 bases). This CDR3 comprises 15 residues. Germline-derived CDR1 and CDR2 are MNHNS and SASEGT. With 7 bases removed from V and 1 base from J, the gap between germline ends came to 16 bases. The CDR3 loop reads CASKGGRGANTEAFF. The CDR3 DNA follows: TGTGCCAGCAAGGGAGGCAGAGGGGCGAACACTGAAGCTTTCTTT.

V gene TRBV11-2 combines with J gene TRBJ2-2; 10 bases match TRBD2. The CDR3 runs 19 residues. The germline gives CDR1 SGHAT, CDR2 FQNNGV. V gave up 5 bases and J gave up 7 bases; unmatched junction bases: 19. CDR3 in DNA: TGTGCCAGCAGCACCCTCTATTGGGCTAGCGGGAGATCTAACGGGGAGCTGTTTTTT. Amino acids: CASSTLYWASGRSNGELFF.

The chain couples TRBV9 to TRBJ2-5; possibly TRBD1 for D (6 bases). This CDR3 comprises 17 residues. Trimming cost V 4 bases and J 5 bases, with 24 bases left between them. Germline loops: CDR1 SGDLS, CDR2 YYNGEE. Written as DNA, the CDR3 is TGTGCCAGCAGCAGGGGGTTCAGTGAGGGAACCTGGGAGACCCAGTACTTC. Translation gives CASSRGFSEGTWETQYF. Based on the CDR3 plus reference TRBV9 and TRBJ2-5, the full variable domain is DSGVTQTPKHLITATGQRVTLRCSPRSGDLSVYWYQQSLDQGLQFLIQYYNGEERAKGNILERFSAQQFPDLHSELNLSSLELGDSALYFCASSRGFSEGTWETQYFGPGTRLLVL.

The chain is built from TRBV7-8 and TRBJ2-5; 8 positions agree with TRBD1. The CDR3 has 15 residues. V trimming: 5 bases; J trimming: 8 bases; junction bases outside the gene matches: 13. Looked up from germline, CDR1 is SGHVS and CDR2 is FQNEAQ. CDR3 region: CASSGRQGFVETQYF. In DNA form, the CDR3 reads TGTGCCAGCAGCGGCCGACAGGGGTTCGTGGAAACCCAGTACTTC. The full variable domain, in which reference TRBV7-8 and TRBJ2-5 provide the parts outside the CDR3, is GAGVSQSPRYKVAKRGQDVALRCDPISGHVSLFWYQQALGQGPEFLTYFQNEAQLDKSGLPSDRFFAERPEGSVSTLKIQRTQQEDSAVYLCASSGRQGFVETQYFGPGTRLLVL.

The gene calls are TRBV11-3 and TRBJ1-3; D may be TRBD1 (5 bases). This CDR3 is built from 18 residues. V was shortened by 1 base and J by 0 bases, with 16 bases between the two germline ends. CDR1 is SGHNT and CDR2 is YENEEA in the germline V gene. CDR3 loop: CASSLGMGRIASGNTIYF. The CDR3 DNA is TGTGCCAGCAGCTTAGGGATGGGGCGAATAGCCTCTGGAAACACCATATATTTT.

The CDR3 spells CASTDGVTGELFF. Written as DNA, the CDR3 is TGTGCCAGCACCGATGGAGTTACCGGGGAGCTGTTTTTT. V gene TRBV27 combines with J gene TRBJ2-2; no definite D call. Trimming left V 7 bases short and J 5 bases short, with 11 bases between. Germline CDR1 and CDR2: MNHEY and SMNVEV (reference sequence). The CDR3 runs to 13 residues.

The V gene is TRBV12-5, the J gene TRBJ1-5; D call uncertain. V dropped 6 bases and J dropped 0 bases, with 12 bases sitting between them. Looked up from germline, CDR1 is LGHNT and CDR2 is FRNRAP. CDR3 length: 15 amino acids. The CDR3 nucleotides read TGTGCTAGTGGACCCACGAGTGATAGCAATCAGCCCCAGCATTTT. It yields the protein CASGPTSDSNQPQHF.

The chain carries TRBV7-3 and TRBJ1-1; 7 bases match TRBD1. This CDR3 spans 13 amino acids. Trimming removed 5 bases from V and 1 base from J; junction bases left unmatched: 1. Germline CDR1 reads SGHTA; CDR2 reads FQGTGA. Here the CDR3 reads CASSRDRNTEAFF. CDR3 coding DNA: TGTGCCAGCAGCCGGGACAGGAACACTGAAGCTTTCTTT.

This rearrangement joins TRBV12-5 to TRBJ2-1; 8 nucleotides line up with TRBD2. V dropped 3 bases and J dropped 7; count of bases not matched to a gene: 2. CDR3 length equals 13 residues. The V gene's germline CDR1 is LGHNT and CDR2 FRNRAP. CDR3 amino acids: CASGFGGRNEQFF. The DNA for the CDR3 is TGTGCTAGTGGTTTTGGCGGGAGGAATGAGCAGTTCTTC.

The chain couples TRBV6-1 to TRBJ1-5; the D gene is possibly TRBD1 (5 bases). The V gene lost 2 bases and the J gene lost 9 bases, with 5 bases spanning the gap. The CDR3 loop spans 11 amino acids. Germline values: CDR1 MNHNS, CDR2 SASEGT. This chain's CDR3 is CASSETGPQHF. The DNA for the CDR3 is TGTGCCAGCAGTGAAACAGGGCCCCAGCATTTT.

The genes are TRBV14 and TRBJ2-3; D remains unclear. Trimming left V 2 bases short and J 1 base short, with 7 bases between. The CDR3 has 14 residues. Germline CDR1 SGHDN, CDR2 FVKESK. The CDR3 nucleotides read TGTGCCAGCAGCCAAAACGGTGGCACAGATACGCAGTATTTT. Translation gives CASSQNGGTDTQYF.

The rearrangement links TRBV7-2 to TRBJ2-2; D is ambiguous. The V end was cut by 5 bases, the J end by 7 bases, with 11 bases between. The germline V gene has CDR1 SGHTA and CDR2 FQGNSA. The CDR3 sequence is 13 residues long. CDR3 nucleotide sequence: TGTGCCAGCAGCCTCCCCGGTAGCGGGGAGCTGTTTTTT. It encodes CASSLPGSGELFF.